Detailed here is one TCR beta chain. Its antigen is not known. Under recently defined diagnostic criteria, the patients with Susac syndrome qualified as having definite or probable disease. This CDR3 is 12 amino acids long. In germline, CDR1 is LGHDT, CDR2 YNNKEL (reference sequence). V trimming: 7 bases; J trimming: 4 bases; junction bases outside the gene matches: 2. The data were taken from a study of CD8 T cells in Susac syndrome. Overall study: Of the sequenced Susac syndrome patients, six had active disease and eight or nine were in remission. Study-wide results and limits: Clonal expansion was missing from Susac syndrome CD4+ T cell repertoires.

The authors reverse transcribed about 0.5 to 1 ug RNA with random hexamers. A multiplex approach, immunoSEQ multiplex PCR, amplified TCR beta CDR3 across 54 Vbeta and 13 Jbeta. TCRdb re-called the immunoSEQ multiplex PCR reads through MiXCR, storing one row per CDR3 protein. Of some 94,000 distinct CDR3 sequences in the sample, roughly 94% were seen once. The sequencing input was CD4+ T cells from PBMCs. This sequence joins TRBV3-1 and TRBJ2-3; TRBD1 aligns across 7 bases. The TCR originated in a human donor with Susac syndrome. CDR3: CASTQGADTQYF. DNA of the CDR3: TGTGCCAGCACCCAGGGGGCAGATACGCAGTATTTT.